These 17 T cell receptor beta chains share one sample of origin, sequenced in a study of T cell repertoires in cytomegalovirus infection. TCRdb processed the reads anew with MiXCR; each CDR3 protein has one entry. The sample lists about 740,000 distinct CDR3 sequences, approximately 33% seen once, with about 20% in the top ten. These TCRs are of unknown antigen specificity. The starting material was cultured PBMCs, obtained from culture after CMV antigen stimulation. The receptors derive from a human donor in good health (CMV status not recorded). Some clones in this sample may be carry-over from other donors' samples.

This chain connects TRBV6-5 to TRBJ2-1; D is undetermined. Trimming removed 0 bases from V and 13 bases from J, with 13 bases in between. In germline, CDR1 is MNHEY, CDR2 SVGAGI. The CDR3 sequence is 13 residues long. CDR3 in DNA: TGTGCCAGCAGTTACTCTCTAGGGCAGATTCAGTTCTTC. This gives the protein CASSYSLGQIQFF.

V usage is TRBV28 and J usage is TRBJ1-5, with a tentative D call TRBD1 (6 bases). This CDR3 contains 16 residues. V was cut by 6 bases and J by 2 bases, with 17 bases left in between. Germline lookup yields CDR1 MDHEN and CDR2 SYDVKM. The CDR3 protein is CASSWARGLGNQPQHF. As DNA, the CDR3 is TGTGCCAGCAGCTGGGCGCGGGGGCTTGGCAATCAGCCCCAGCATTTT. The whole variable domain, remainder taken from reference TRBV28 and TRBJ1-5, is DVKVTQSSRYLVKRTGEKVFLECVQDMDHENMFWYRQDPGLGLRLIYFSYDVKMKEKGDIPEGYSVSREKKERFSLILESASTNQTSMYLCASSWARGLGNQPQHFGDGTRLSIL.

CDR3 protein: CSAEGAGGESRYGYTF. CDR3 sequence (DNA): TGCAGTGCTGAGGGGGCAGGGGGCGAGTCTAGGTATGGCTACACCTTC. The chain joins TRBV20-1 to TRBJ1-2; 8 bases line up with TRBD1. V was clipped by 5 bases and J by 5 bases; unmatched bases: 16. This CDR3 spans 16 amino acids. Germline-derived CDR1 and CDR2 are DFQATT and SNEGSKA (reference sequence).

The chain employs TRBV20-1 and TRBJ2-5; 8 nucleotides agree with TRBD2. This CDR3 comprises 16 residues. V lost 3 bases, J lost 6 bases, and 15 bases stayed unmatched. Germline V gene sequence: CDR1 DFQATT, CDR2 SNEGSKA (reference sequence). The CDR3 DNA is TGCAGTGCTAGCGGGCTAGCGGGTTCCGCGGTGAAGACCCAGTACTTC. Protein sequence: CSASGLAGSAVKTQYF.

This clonotype appeared a few times. The rearrangement joins TRBV5-5 to TRBJ2-5, with 8 bases identical to TRBD2. The germline V gene has CDR1 SGHKS and CDR2 YYEKEE (reference sequence). This CDR3 region has 15 residues. After removal of 3 bases from V and 5 bases from J, the junction contained 9 bases not matched to a gene. CDR3 loop: CASSYAGTSGETQYF. In DNA, the CDR3 is TGTGCCAGCAGCTATGCCGGGACTAGTGGCGAGACCCAGTACTTC.

On this clonotype: A much larger clone sits a single nucleotide away, making a read error possible. CDR3 nucleotides: TGTGCCAGCAGCTTAGCAACCGGCCGGACGCCTCTACCCCTCCACTTT. It translates to CASSLATGRTPLPLHF. The gene calls are TRBV7-2 and TRBJ1-6; no definite D call. Trimming took 0 bases from V and 12 from J, leaving 18 bases between them. The CDR3 is 16 amino acids. Looked up from germline, CDR1 is SGHTA and CDR2 is FQGNSA.

The chain couples TRBV6-1 to TRBJ2-7; 8 nucleotides line up with TRBD1. Unmatched junction bases numbered 7, after V lost 2 bases and J lost 1 base. CDR1 and CDR2 (germline): MNHNS, SASEGT. The CDR3 extends over 16 amino acids. For the CDR3, the DNA is TGTGCCAGCAGTGAACAGGGGGCGTTAAGGTCCTACGAGCAGTACTTC. Translated: CASSEQGALRSYEQYF.

In its sample, this clonotype was seen many times. This rearrangement joins TRBV6-1 to TRBJ2-1; a weak D match, TRBD1 (5 bases). The CDR3 extends over 15 amino acids. CDR1 is MNHNS and CDR2 is SASEGT in the germline V gene. V gave up 7 bases and J gave up 7 bases, with 20 bases separating them. DNA of the CDR3: TGTGCCAGCAACCCGACAGTAATCTCTTCTAATGAGCAGTTCTTC. Encoded protein: CASNPTVISSNEQFF.

The chain combines TRBV5-6 with TRBJ1-1; 10 bases align to TRBD1. V dropped 3 bases and J dropped 11; count of bases not matched to a gene: 4. The V gene's germline CDR1 is SGHDT and CDR2 YYEEEE. CDR3 size: 12 residues. This CDR3 reads CASSSTGGMAFF. DNA for the CDR3: TGTGCCAGCAGCTCGACAGGGGGCATGGCTTTCTTT.

This clonotype was found a few times. The chain carries TRBV7-2 and TRBJ2-1; no clear D gene. CDR1 and CDR2 from the germline V gene are SGHTA and FQGNSA. The V gene lost 7 bases and the J gene lost 6 bases, with 10 bases spanning the gap. This CDR3 spans 12 amino acids. CDR3 region: CASTPLFNEQFF. The CDR3 bases are TGTGCCAGCACCCCGTTATTCAATGAGCAGTTCTTC. The full variable domain, in which reference TRBV7-2 and TRBJ2-1 provide the parts outside the CDR3, is GAGVSQSPSNKVTEKGKDVELRCDPISGHTALYWYRQSLGQGLEFLIYFQGNSAPDKSGLPSDRFSAERTGGSVSTLTIQRTQQEDSAVYLCASTPLFNEQFFGPGTRLTVL.

The chain's CDR3 is CASQWGDSTGELFF. The CDR3 bases are TGTGCCAGCCAATGGGGGGATTCGACCGGGGAGCTGTTTTTT. The rearrangement links TRBV11-2 to TRBJ2-2, with D maybe TRBD2 (6 bases). Germline V gene data show CDR1 as SGHAT and CDR2 as FQNNGV. The CDR3 has 14 residues. Deletions cut 8 bases from V and 5 bases from J, with 15 bases between.

The chain joins TRBV6-5 to TRBJ2-1; 8 nucleotides match TRBD2. After removal of 6 bases from V and 7 bases from J, the junction contained 14 bases not matched to a gene. Germline V gene data show CDR1 as MNHEY and CDR2 as SVGAGI. The CDR3 contains 16 residues. The CDR3 spells CASSPVVGLGGNEQFF. The CDR3 DNA reads TGTGCCAGCAGCCCCGTTGTGGGACTAGGAGGGAATGAGCAGTTCTTC.

The chain uses TRBV5-4 and TRBJ2-1, with 10 bases that match TRBD1. V trimming: 0 bases; J trimming: 9 bases; junction bases outside the gene matches: 3. The CDR3 spans 14 residues. The germline V gene encodes CDR1 SGHNT and CDR2 YYREEE (reference sequence). The CDR3 protein is CASSLGQGAGEQFF. In DNA, the CDR3 is TGTGCCAGCAGCTTGGGACAGGGGGCTGGTGAGCAGTTCTTC.

This clonotype was detected only a few times. The rearrangement uses TRBV11-2 and TRBJ2-7; possible D gene TRBD1, 6 bases. The CDR3 is made up of 14 amino acids. Germline CDR1 SGHAT, CDR2 FQNNGV. The V and J ends lost 6 bases and 5 bases respectively, with 17 bases between them. CDR3 amino acids: CASSQSIRDNEQYF. Here the CDR3 DNA reads TGTGCCAGCAGTCAGTCGATTAGGGACAACGAGCAGTACTTC.

The CDR3 protein is CASRGTFSSYNEQFF. The CDR3 region has the DNA TGTGCCAGCAGGGGGACTTTTAGCTCCTACAATGAGCAGTTCTTC. The rearrangement joins TRBV7-2 to TRBJ2-1; tentative D call: TRBD2 (6 bases). CDR3 size: 15 residues. Trimming removed 6 bases from V and 0 bases from J, with 12 bases in between. Germline V gene sequence: CDR1 SGHTA, CDR2 FQGNSA.

This clonotype was observed a handful of times. This sequence joins TRBV12-3 or TRBV12-4 and TRBJ2-1; D not certain. Deletions cut 3 bases from V and 0 bases from J, with 9 bases between. This CDR3 region has 15 residues. The CDR3 protein is CASSFSTSSYNEQFF. In DNA, the CDR3 is TGTGCCAGCAGTTTTTCAACGAGCTCCTACAATGAGCAGTTCTTC.

V gene TRBV7-2 combines with J gene TRBJ2-7; 8 nucleotides line up with TRBD1. The V gene end was trimmed by 3 bases and the J gene end by 4 bases; junction bases not matched to a gene: 5. This CDR3 is built from 14 residues. From germline, CDR1 is SGHTA and CDR2 FQGNSA. The CDR3 coding sequence is TGTGCCAGCAGCTTTGGGACAGGTGAATACGAGCAGTACTTC. Translated: CASSFGTGEYEQYF.